This T cell receptor beta chain derives from a study of T-cell reconstitution after alpha-beta-depleted transplantation in children. Regarding the study as a whole: T-cell counts and diversity at one year post-transplant came mainly from newly produced T cells.

Germline values: CDR1 SQVTM, CDR2 ANQGSEA. The CDR3 has 14 amino acids. The J segment lost 3 bases and the V segment lost 6 bases, leaving 6 bases of the junction unmatched. Preparing the TCRbeta library involved the use of unique molecular identifiers. TCRdb fed the PCR reads into MiXCR, producing one record per CDR3 protein. In the table there are around 490,000 distinct CDR3 sequences, about an eighth of which are singletons. This clonotype was picked up many times. No antigen is known for it. The genes are TRBV29-1 and TRBJ2-3, with 10 bases lining up with TRBD2. The origin of this receptor is a female patient between 2 and 15 years old who had a stem cell transplant for aplastic anemia, so the T cells may come from the graft donor. Sequenced here: PBMCs, mostly from graft donor cells, sampled 180 days after TCRalphabeta/CD19-depleted stem cell transplant. The CDR3 protein is CSVLTSGITDTQYF. The CDR3 DNA is TGCAGCGTCTTAACTAGCGGGATAACAGATACGCAGTATTTT.